This T cell receptor beta chain is drawn from a study of cytomegalovirus exposure and HLA in healthy donors. Per the germline V gene, CDR1 is MNHNS and CDR2 is SASEGT. The J segment lost 1 base and the V segment lost 4 bases, leaving 6 bases of the junction unmatched. The CDR3 is 16 amino acids. The primer mix had 60 Vbeta and 13 Jbeta primers. Sequencing was performed with immunoSEQ multiplex PCR; in TCRdb, only in-frame clones are kept and a portion is missing. This sample has 150,000 to 200,000 clones, with around 86% found just once. Sequencing input: PBMCs. This clonotype originated in a woman in her late teens or twenties in good health and CMV-seronegative. The chain has TRBV6-1 and TRBJ2-2; 7 bases fit TRBD1. CDR3 region: CASSVDRVKNTGELFF. CDR3 nucleotide sequence: TGTGCCAGCAGTGTCGACAGGGTAAAGAACACCGGGGAGCTGTTTTTT.